The rows below give T cell receptor beta chains drawn from one sample of a study of shared clonotypes between healthy human individuals. Clones were read by immunoSEQ multiplex PCR, and TCRdb kept only the in-frame ones, dropping some. Among fewer than 400,000 clones listed, approximately 74% were seen once. The sequenced sample was memory CD4+ T cells sorted from blood. These receptors were taken from a man aged 25 to 40 in good health. The conserved cysteine and the conserved F or W are not part of the CDR3 here. A D gene is named only where the DNA matches it firmly.

V gene	J gene	D gene	CDR3 protein
TRBV7-8	TRBJ2-1	TRBD2	ASSFSRLAGNNEQF
TRBV5-6	TRBJ2-7	NA	ASSLETGSPYEQY
TRBV5-4	TRBJ1-4	TRBD1	ASSTGTAGGGEKLF
TRBV18	TRBJ2-3	NA	ASSQEGPQY
TRBV11-2	TRBJ1-1	NA	ASSFSGGYTEAF
TRBV5-1	TRBJ2-7	NA	ASSPQGSAYEQY
TRBV6-5	TRBJ2-7	NA	ASSYSYGGVYEQY
TRBV7-9	TRBJ2-3	NA	ASSLGDSSTDTQY
TRBV5-1	TRBJ2-3	NA	ASSVIPSSSEY
TRBV18	TRBJ2-5	NA	ASSPTGKQETQY
TRBV5-6	TRBJ2-5	NA	ASSLRTAGETQY
TRBV6-1	TRBJ2-7	TRBD2	ASSASGRATYEQY
TRBV29-1	TRBJ1-1	NA	SVHSRIGNTEAF
TRBV5-1	TRBJ1-2	TRBD1	ASSLVPGGDYGYT
TRBV28	TRBJ2-1	TRBD2	ASSPSGRLGYNEQF
TRBV5-1	TRBJ2-1	NA	ASSSEGNYNEQF
TRBV27	TRBJ2-1	TRBD1	ASSFLRGSTYNEQF
TRBV11-2	TRBJ2-5	NA	ASSSPPAETQY
TRBV2	TRBJ1-2	NA	ASSDWRGYGYT
TRBV19	TRBJ2-7	NA	ASTPPTGTIY
TRBV5-1	TRBJ2-5	TRBD2	ASSFGTSGEETQY
TRBV9	TRBJ2-3	NA	ASSVGGSGSTDTQY
TRBV5-8	TRBJ2-4	TRBD1	ASSLFGTGLSKNIQY
TRBV7-9	TRBJ2-3	NA	ASSNTGTDTQY
TRBV28	TRBJ1-1	TRBD1	ASRGQGTFTEAF
TRBV18	TRBJ2-5	NA	ASSPLAGETQY
TRBV10-1	TRBJ1-1	NA	ASREGENTEAF
TRBV2	TRBJ2-1	TRBD2	ASAPGGYNEQF
TRBV4-1	TRBJ1-4	NA	ASSQPAGASEKLF
TRBV29-1	TRBJ1-4	NA	SVEATQVPKKLF
TRBV7-2	TRBJ2-7	NA	ASSGLLSYEQY
TRBV7-9	TRBJ2-3	NA	ASSRGGGTASTDTQY
TRBV5-4	TRBJ1-1	NA	ASSLRTGNTEAF
TRBV2	TRBJ2-5	NA	ASSGEETQY
TRBV2	TRBJ1-4	NA	ASSQDSYEKLF
TRBV11-2	TRBJ1-2	TRBD1	ASQEWTGGNYGYT
TRBV7-9	TRBJ2-1	NA	ASGDLFSDEQF
TRBV29-1	TRBJ2-2	NA	SGSGTAGGELF
TRBV9	TRBJ1-4	NA	ASSVDRDREKLF
TRBV14	TRBJ1-4	NA	ASSRGRPEKLF
TRBV20-1	TRBJ1-1	NA	SASLHDEAF
TRBV18	TRBJ1-2	NA	ASSKKGPQLHT
TRBV6-1	TRBJ2-7	NA	ASSEPSVEQY
TRBV29-1	TRBJ1-2	NA	SVLGQRGYT
TRBV7-2	TRBJ1-5	NA	ASSSGGDAQPQH